Only a few counts were recorded for the clone carrying this T cell receptor beta chain. What it recognizes is unknown. Expressed TCRB transcripts were sequenced because the entire RNA isolate underwent reverse transcription. Only in-frame clones appear in the TCRdb table, and some are missing; sequencing was by immunoSEQ multiplex PCR. The data show hundreds of thousands of clones, over 12% seen once. The data were obtained in a study of beta chain features in type 1 diabetes. Study information: Similarity in age, gender and cell yields was seen between patients and healthy donors. Study-wide results and caveats: PCR, the amplification step, might favor shorter templates, equally in patients and controls. A closer apparent resemblance between naive, central memory and Treg TCRB repertoires was seen in patients than in healthy donors. TCRB CDR3s were moderately but significantly shorter in Type 1 diabetes patients in all four CD4+ subsets.

This CDR3 has 14 amino acids. The germline V gene has CDR1 MNHEY and CDR2 SVGAGI. Trimming removed 6 bases from V and 4 bases from J; junction bases left unmatched: 4. Every participating donor gave one draw, a heparinised blood sample averaging about 116 mL. The TCR sequence derives from a man aged 18 to 30 with type 1 diabetes. Material for sequencing was naive CD4+ T cells from blood. The chain joins TRBV6-5 to TRBJ2-5; 11 bases map to TRBD2. The CDR3, as DNA: TGTGCCAGCAGCCCGACTAGCGGGGTAGAGACCCAGTACTTC. Translated: CASSPTSGVETQYF.